The clone carrying this T cell receptor beta chain was seen a handful of times. The entry originates in a study of blood T cell repertoires in COVID-19. About the research overall: Samples representing acute and convalescent COVID-19 were sourced from the United States, Italy and Spain.

The J segment lost 9 bases and the V segment lost 5 bases, leaving 12 bases of the junction unmatched. The CDR3 totals 14 residues. Germline V gives CDR1 SNHLY, CDR2 FYNNEI. In the authors' workflow: Using reference gene primer amplification, nucleated cell counts were estimated. Data came from immunoSEQ multiplex PCR; TCRdb stores just in-frame clones and leaves some out. The DNA was the basis for D and trimming; V, J and clone size are from that table. The sample includes 95,000 to 150,000 clones, 65% to 90% of them seen just once. Sequencing was performed on peripheral blood. The sequence was collected from a woman at least 80 years old with acute or convalescent COVID-19. The rearrangement links TRBV2 to TRBJ1-1; 7 bases align to TRBD1. The chain's CDR3 is CASSTPRQGHKAFF. The CDR3 region has the DNA TGTGCCAGCAGTACCCCTAGACAGGGCCATAAAGCTTTCTTT.